The present entry profiles one T cell receptor beta chain with its context. The target antigen is unknown. The CDR3 spans 15 residues. J was trimmed by 3 bases and V by 0 bases; bases with no gene match: 5. Germline V gene data show CDR1 as SGHDN and CDR2 as FVKESK. These data come from a study of shared clonotypes between healthy human individuals. The study ran the assay at deep level. The method was immunoSEQ multiplex PCR; TCRdb's version includes in-frame clones alone and lacks a portion of them. Of 2,500,000 or so clones listed, over 85% are singletons. Donors were healthy HIV-negative adults without recent acute infections or vaccinations. Study-level points and caveats: Sample collection involved blood only; tissue repertoires are likely different.

The rearrangement joins TRBV14 to TRBJ2-7; 7 bases map to TRBD1. Specimen: naive CD4+ T cells from PBMCs. Described subset: CD45RA+ positively selected. The TCR comes from a man aged 18 to 29 in good health. Some clones in this sample may be carry-over from other donors' samples. The chain's CDR3 is CASSQDLGQDYEQYF. In DNA, the CDR3 is TGTGCCAGCAGCCAAGATCTTGGACAGGACTACGAGCAGTACTTC.